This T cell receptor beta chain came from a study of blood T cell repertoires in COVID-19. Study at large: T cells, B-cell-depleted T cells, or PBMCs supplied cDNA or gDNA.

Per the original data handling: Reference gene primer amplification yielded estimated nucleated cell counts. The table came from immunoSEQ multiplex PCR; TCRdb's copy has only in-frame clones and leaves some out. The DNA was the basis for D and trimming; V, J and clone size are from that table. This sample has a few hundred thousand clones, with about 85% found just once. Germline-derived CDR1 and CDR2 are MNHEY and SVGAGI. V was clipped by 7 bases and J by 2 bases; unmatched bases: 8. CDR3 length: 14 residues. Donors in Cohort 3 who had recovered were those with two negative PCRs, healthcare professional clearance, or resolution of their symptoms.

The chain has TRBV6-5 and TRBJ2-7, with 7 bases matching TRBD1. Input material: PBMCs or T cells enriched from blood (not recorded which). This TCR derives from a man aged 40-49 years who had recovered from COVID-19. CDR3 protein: CASNRHRGPYEQYF. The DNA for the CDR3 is TGTGCCAGCAACAGACACAGGGGCCCCTACGAGCAGTACTTC.